This TCR beta chain was observed in a study of technical replicates of blood from several donors (dated by TCRdb to between 2016 and 2019). V loses 4 bases, J loses 4 bases, and the germline ends lie 19 bases apart. The CDR3, from cysteine to phenylalanine, totals 16 residues. The DNA shown is the 48-base CDR3, in frame from base 1. The germline V gene supplies CDR1 MNHEY and CDR2 SVGAGI. In its sample, this clone was seen once. Its recognized antigen is unknown. Within one base of it there is no much larger clone, and no base qualities were kept. Library creation used the immunoSEQ multiplex PCR assay. TCRdb took this table from immuneACCESS and kept in-frame rearrangements with V and J called. Such tables lack part of the clones; where checked against another copy, unresolved V genes explain under half of the gap, and the rest is unexplained. This sample has some 77,000 clones in its table, and around 96% of those were observed once. 0.34% of the sample belongs to the ten largest clones.

Sequencing was carried out using T cells isolated from PBMCs. The rearrangement joined TRBV6-5 to TRBJ2-5; perhaps TRBD1 is the D gene, with 6 bases matching. The receptor was isolated from a human donor in good health. Read as DNA, the sequence is TGTGCCAGCAGTTTTTGGCCCCAAGGGGGAACAGAGACCCAGTACTTC. It translates as CASSFWPQGGTETQYF.